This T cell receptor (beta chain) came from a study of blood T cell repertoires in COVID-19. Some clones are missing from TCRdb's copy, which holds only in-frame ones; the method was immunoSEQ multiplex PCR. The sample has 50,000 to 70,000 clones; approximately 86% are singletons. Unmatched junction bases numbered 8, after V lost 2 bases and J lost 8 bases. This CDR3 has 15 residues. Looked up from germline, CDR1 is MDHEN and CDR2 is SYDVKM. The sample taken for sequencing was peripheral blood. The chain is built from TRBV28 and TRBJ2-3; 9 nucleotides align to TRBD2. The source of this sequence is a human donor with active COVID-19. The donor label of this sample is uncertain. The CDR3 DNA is TGTGCCAGCAGTTTAAGGCTAGCGGGGTGGGGTACGCAGTATTTT. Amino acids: CASSLRLAGWGTQYF.